The 24 T cell receptor beta chains reported below all come from one sample, sequenced in a study of T cell responses to AZD1222 COVID-19 vaccine. Assay used: immunoSEQ multiplex PCR; TCRdb lists only in-frame clones, some missing. Of some 140,000 clones in the sample, approximately 89% were seen once. The specimen was peripheral blood, collected on day 0 of AZD1222 vaccination. The receptors come from an adult in good health.

The rearrangement joins TRBV7-2 to TRBJ2-7; 8 nucleotides agree with TRBD1. The CDR3 runs 13 residues. V gave up 5 bases and J gave up 4 bases; unmatched junction bases: 4. Germline CDR1 is SGHTA and CDR2 is FQGNSA. CDR3 in amino acids: CASSPGTGYEQYF. CDR3 DNA sequence: TGTGCCAGCAGCCCGGGGACAGGTTACGAGCAGTACTTC.

The chain uses TRBV28 and TRBJ1-1; D is possibly TRBD1 (6 bases). CDR1 is MDHEN, CDR2 SYDVKM, per germline. This CDR3 region has 15 residues. The V end lost 2 bases, the J end lost 2 bases, and 12 bases lay between the germline ends. The CDR3 loop is CASSLGQLTNTEAFF. CDR3 DNA sequence: TGTGCCAGCAGTTTAGGACAGCTAACCAACACTGAAGCTTTCTTT.

J is TRBJ2-6 and V is TRBV10-3; no clear D. The CDR3 sequence is 17 residues long. V was pared by 0 bases and J by 0 bases, with 9 bases between. Germline-derived CDR1 and CDR2 are ENHRY and SYGVKD. Here the CDR3 DNA reads TGTGCCATCAGTGAGTCGACTCTCAGCTCTGGGGCCAACGTCCTGACTTTC. It encodes CAISESTLSSGANVLTF.

This chain connects TRBV30 to TRBJ1-1; no clear D gene. The germline V gene encodes CDR1 GTSNPN and CDR2 SVGIG (reference sequence). V was clipped by 0 bases and J by 5 bases, with 10 bases between them. The CDR3 extends over 13 amino acids. The CDR3 loop reads CAWSVLGRTEAFF. The DNA for the CDR3 is TGTGCCTGGAGTGTACTCGGGAGGACTGAAGCTTTCTTT.

This clone occurred once. The chain combines TRBV4-2 with TRBJ2-3; D gene ambiguous. Germline V CDR1 and CDR2: LGHNA, YNFKEQ. V was trimmed by 4 bases and J by 2 bases, leaving 7 bases between them. This CDR3 has 13 residues. The CDR3 reads CASSRGVTDTQYF. CDR3 DNA sequence: TGTGCCAGCAGCCGTGGGGTCACAGATACGCAGTATTTT.

The gene calls are TRBV21-1 and TRBJ2-1; TRBD2, the table's D call, was not compared with the DNA. TRBV21-1 is a pseudogene. The CDR3 runs to 15 residues. The CDR3 sequence is CASSARRALNNEQFF. The CDR3 bases are TGTGCCAGCAGCGCCCGGCGGGCCCTCAACAATGAGCAGTTCTTC.

The chain employs TRBV5-1 and TRBJ1-4, with D possibly matching TRBD1 (6 bases). Germline V lookup: CDR1 SGHRS, CDR2 YFSETQ. There are 14 residues in the CDR3. The V end was cut by 2 bases, the J end by 4 bases, with 9 bases between. The CDR3 spells CASSFTGLNEKLFF. CDR3 DNA: TGCGCCAGCAGCTTCACAGGGCTTAATGAAAAACTGTTTTTT.

This clone was recorded only once. The rearrangement joins TRBV5-1 to TRBJ2-7; 9 nucleotides align to TRBD1. The CDR3 length is 16 residues. The J segment lost 0 bases and the V segment lost 3 bases, leaving 7 bases of the junction unmatched. Germline lookup yields CDR1 SGHRS and CDR2 YFSETQ. CDR3 region: CASSSRTGEGSYEQYF. The CDR3 DNA is TGCGCCAGCAGCTCTCGGACAGGGGAAGGCTCCTACGAGCAGTACTTC.

The chain uses TRBV19 and TRBJ1-5; D gene uncertain. This CDR3 has 13 residues. Trimming cost V 4 bases and J 3 bases, with 7 bases left between them. The germline CDR1 and CDR2 sequences are LNHDA and SQIVND (reference sequence). This chain's CDR3 is CASSTGNNQPQHF. For the CDR3, the DNA is TGTGCCAGTAGTACGGGTAACAATCAGCCCCAGCATTTT.

J is TRBJ2-7 and V is TRBV28; a possible D gene is TRBD1 (6 bases). This CDR3 has 12 amino acids. Germline V gene sequence: CDR1 MDHEN, CDR2 SYDVKM. Trimming left V 4 bases short and J 2 bases short, with 6 bases between. The DNA of the CDR3 is TGTGCCAGCAGTTCAGGGGCCTACGAGCAGTACTTC. Protein: CASSSGAYEQYF.

The chain recombines TRBV7-9 with TRBJ2-7; D may be TRBD2 (6 bases). CDR1 SEHNR and CDR2 FQNEAQ come from the germline V gene (reference sequence). Trimming shortened V by 1 base and J by 2 bases, and 9 bases separated the two germline ends. The CDR3 runs to 14 residues. CDR3 residues: CASSLDGGTYEQYF. DNA of the CDR3: TGTGCCAGCAGCTTAGATGGCGGGACCTACGAGCAGTACTTC.

The chain recombines TRBV9 with TRBJ2-7; 9 bases fit TRBD1. The J segment lost 3 bases and the V segment lost 4 bases, leaving 8 bases of the junction unmatched. This CDR3 contains 15 residues. CDR1 SGDLS and CDR2 YYNGEE come from the germline V gene. The CDR3 sequence is CASSLQQGAHYEQYF. DNA of the CDR3: TGTGCCAGCAGCTTACAACAGGGGGCGCACTACGAGCAGTACTTC.

This rearrangement joins TRBV29-1 to TRBJ2-7; D is tentatively TRBD1 or TRBD2 (5 bases each). The V and J ends lost 6 bases and 5 bases respectively, with 14 bases between them. The CDR3 is 12 residues long. Looked up from germline, CDR1 is SQVTM and CDR2 is ANQGSEA. The CDR3 region is CSVTSGLNEQYF. CDR3 DNA: TGCAGCGTCACCTCGGGGCTTAACGAGCAGTACTTC.

V usage is TRBV19 and J usage is TRBJ1-2, with TRBD1 as a possible D gene (5 bases). Germline V gene data show CDR1 as LNHDA and CDR2 as SQIVND (reference sequence). This CDR3 has 15 residues. The ends were cut back, 5 bases at V and 4 bases at J, with 17 bases in the middle. This CDR3 is CASSSEGLPSYGYTF. The CDR3, as DNA: TGTGCCAGTAGTTCGGAGGGGTTACCCTCCTATGGCTACACCTTC.

This rearrangement joins TRBV28 to TRBJ2-6; D not resolved. CDR1 is MDHEN, CDR2 SYDVKM, per germline. Trimming stripped 3 bases from V and 0 bases from J, with 6 bases between. This CDR3 comprises 15 residues. The CDR3 DNA sequence: TGTGCCAGCAGTTTCGTGGGCTCTGGGGCCAACGTCCTGACTTTC. Its protein is CASSFVGSGANVLTF.

This clone was counted a single time. The rearrangement uses TRBV7-8 and TRBJ2-7; 7 bases match TRBD1. V gave up 0 bases and J gave up 4 bases; unmatched junction bases: 15. The CDR3 runs to 18 residues. Germline lookup yields CDR1 SGHVS and CDR2 FQNEAQ. CDR3 nucleotides: TGTGCCAGCAGCTTAGCGCGATTTAGGGGGCGAGATCTTTACGAGCAGTACTTC. Its translation: CASSLARFRGRDLYEQYF.

On this clone itself: Other DNA sequences within the sample encode an identical CDR3. The chain is built from TRBV5-6 and TRBJ2-7; D uncertain. Trimming stripped 4 bases from V and 3 bases from J, with 5 bases between. From germline, CDR1 is SGHDT and CDR2 YYEEEE. The CDR3 is made up of 11 amino acids. CDR3 bases: TGTGCCAGCAGCCGGAACTACGAGCAGTACTTC. This encodes CASSRNYEQYF.

This rearrangement joins TRBV7-2 to TRBJ2-2, with D possibly being TRBD1 (5 bases). This CDR3 has 14 residues. Germline loops: CDR1 SGHTA, CDR2 FQGNSA. V was trimmed by 4 bases and J by 13 bases, leaving 19 bases between them. The CDR3: CASSSPGRMQGLFF. DNA for the CDR3: TGTGCCAGCAGCTCCCCGGGCAGGATGCAGGGGCTGTTTTTT.

V usage is TRBV5-1 and J usage is TRBJ2-5; 11 bases fit TRBD2. V shed 2 bases, J shed 9 bases, and the junction held 9 bases outside the gene matches. The CDR3 runs to 15 residues. Germline values: CDR1 SGHRS, CDR2 YFSETQ. The CDR3 region is CASSFGTSGALAQYF. Written as DNA, the CDR3 is TGCGCCAGCAGCTTCGGGACTAGCGGAGCTTTGGCCCAGTACTTC.

This rearrangement joins TRBV2 to TRBJ2-2; D is possibly TRBD1 (6 bases). Trimming removed 1 base at V and 1 base at J, with 10 bases between. The germline V gene encodes CDR1 SNHLY and CDR2 FYNNEI. The CDR3 sequence is 16 residues long. The CDR3, as DNA: TGTGCCAGCAGTGAAGTGGGGGCCTTGAACACCGGGGAGCTGTTTTTT. Its translation is CASSEVGALNTGELFF.

The chain uses TRBV7-2 and TRBJ2-7; 9 bases fit TRBD1. This CDR3 is built from 14 residues. The trim removed 5 bases at V and 3 bases at J, leaving 5 bases unmatched. Germline V lookup: CDR1 SGHTA, CDR2 FQGNSA. In DNA form, the CDR3 reads TGTGCCAGCAGCCACGGGACAGGGTTCTACGAGCAGTACTTC. This gives the protein CASSHGTGFYEQYF.

The J gene is TRBJ1-6, the V gene TRBV3-1 (or the pseudogene TRBV3-2), with D hard to call. V gave up 4 bases and J gave up 4 bases, with 17 bases separating them. Germline CDR1 and CDR2: LGHDT and YNNKEL (reference sequence). The CDR3 spans 17 residues. As DNA, the CDR3 is TGTGCCAGCAGCCCAGCCCGGGGAGAAGCTTATAATTCACCCCTCCACTTT. Encoded protein: CASSPARGEAYNSPLHF.

The V and J genes are TRBV6-2 or TRBV6-3 and TRBJ1-2; weak D call: TRBD1 (6 bases). Trimming took off 6 bases at V and 6 bases at J, with 23 bases between the two ends. This CDR3 region has 16 residues. Per the germline V gene, CDR1 is MNHEY and CDR2 is SVGEGT. The CDR3 bases are TGTGCCAGCAGCCAGCCCCCTCGATTTTACAGGGATGGCTACACCTTC. Residues: CASSQPPRFYRDGYTF.

The chain is built from TRBV27 and TRBJ1-1; D unclear. In germline, CDR1 is MNHEY, CDR2 SMNVEV (reference sequence). V gave up 6 bases and J gave up 3 bases, with 11 bases separating them. The CDR3 has 13 residues. CDR3 loop: CASSPSVYTEAFF. In DNA form, the CDR3 reads TGTGCCAGCAGCCCATCGGTCTACACTGAAGCTTTCTTT.